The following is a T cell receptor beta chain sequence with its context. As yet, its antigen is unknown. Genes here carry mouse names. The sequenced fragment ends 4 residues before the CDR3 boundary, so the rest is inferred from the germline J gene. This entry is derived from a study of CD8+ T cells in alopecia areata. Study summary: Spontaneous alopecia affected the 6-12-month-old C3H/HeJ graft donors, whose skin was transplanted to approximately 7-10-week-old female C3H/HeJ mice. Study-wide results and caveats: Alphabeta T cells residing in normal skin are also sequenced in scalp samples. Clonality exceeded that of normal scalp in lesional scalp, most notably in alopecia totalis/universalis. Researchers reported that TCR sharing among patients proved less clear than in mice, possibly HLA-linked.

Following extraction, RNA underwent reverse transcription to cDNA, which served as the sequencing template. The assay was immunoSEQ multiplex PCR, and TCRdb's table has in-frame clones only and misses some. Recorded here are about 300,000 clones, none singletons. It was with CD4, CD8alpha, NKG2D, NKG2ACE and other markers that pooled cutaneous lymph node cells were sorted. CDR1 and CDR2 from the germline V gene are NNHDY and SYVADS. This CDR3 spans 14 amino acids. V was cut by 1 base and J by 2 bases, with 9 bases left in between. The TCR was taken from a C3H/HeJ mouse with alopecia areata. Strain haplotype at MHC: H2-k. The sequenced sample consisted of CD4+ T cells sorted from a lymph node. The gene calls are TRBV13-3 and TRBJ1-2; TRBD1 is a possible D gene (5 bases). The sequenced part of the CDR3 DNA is TGTGCCAGCAGTGATCAGGGAGGGAACTCC. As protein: CASSDQGGNS. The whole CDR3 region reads CASSDQGGNSDYTF.